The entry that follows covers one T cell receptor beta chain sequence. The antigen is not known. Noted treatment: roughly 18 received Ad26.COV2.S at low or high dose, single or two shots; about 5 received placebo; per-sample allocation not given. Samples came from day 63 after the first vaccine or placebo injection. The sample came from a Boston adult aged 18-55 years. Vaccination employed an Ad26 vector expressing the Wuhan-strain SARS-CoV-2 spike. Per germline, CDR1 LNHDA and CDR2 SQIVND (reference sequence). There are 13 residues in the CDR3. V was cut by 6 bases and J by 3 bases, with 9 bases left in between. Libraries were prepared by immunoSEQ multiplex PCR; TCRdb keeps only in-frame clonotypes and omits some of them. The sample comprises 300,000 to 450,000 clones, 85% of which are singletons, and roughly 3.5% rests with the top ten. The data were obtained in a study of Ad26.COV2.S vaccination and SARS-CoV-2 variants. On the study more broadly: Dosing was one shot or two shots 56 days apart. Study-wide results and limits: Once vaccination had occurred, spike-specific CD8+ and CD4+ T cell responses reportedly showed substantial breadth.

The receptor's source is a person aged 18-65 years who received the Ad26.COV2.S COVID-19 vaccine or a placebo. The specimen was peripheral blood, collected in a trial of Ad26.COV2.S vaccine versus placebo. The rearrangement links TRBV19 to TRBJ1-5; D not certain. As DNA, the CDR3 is TGTGCCAGTAGCGGGAGGGACAATCAGCCCCAGCATTTT. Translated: CASSGRDNQPQHF.